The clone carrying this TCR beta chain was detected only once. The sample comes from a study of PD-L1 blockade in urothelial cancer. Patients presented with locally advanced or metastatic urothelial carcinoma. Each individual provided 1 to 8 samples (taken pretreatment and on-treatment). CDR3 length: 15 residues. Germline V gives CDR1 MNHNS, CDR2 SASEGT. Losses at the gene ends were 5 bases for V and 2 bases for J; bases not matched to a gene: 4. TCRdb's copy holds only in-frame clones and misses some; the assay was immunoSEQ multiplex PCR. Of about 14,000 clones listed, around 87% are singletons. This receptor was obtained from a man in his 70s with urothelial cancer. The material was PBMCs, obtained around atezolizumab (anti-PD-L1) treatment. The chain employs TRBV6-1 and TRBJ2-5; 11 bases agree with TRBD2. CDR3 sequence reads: CASSKLAGEQETQYF. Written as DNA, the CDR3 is TGTGCCAGCAGTAAACTAGCGGGGGAACAAGAGACCCAGTACTTC.